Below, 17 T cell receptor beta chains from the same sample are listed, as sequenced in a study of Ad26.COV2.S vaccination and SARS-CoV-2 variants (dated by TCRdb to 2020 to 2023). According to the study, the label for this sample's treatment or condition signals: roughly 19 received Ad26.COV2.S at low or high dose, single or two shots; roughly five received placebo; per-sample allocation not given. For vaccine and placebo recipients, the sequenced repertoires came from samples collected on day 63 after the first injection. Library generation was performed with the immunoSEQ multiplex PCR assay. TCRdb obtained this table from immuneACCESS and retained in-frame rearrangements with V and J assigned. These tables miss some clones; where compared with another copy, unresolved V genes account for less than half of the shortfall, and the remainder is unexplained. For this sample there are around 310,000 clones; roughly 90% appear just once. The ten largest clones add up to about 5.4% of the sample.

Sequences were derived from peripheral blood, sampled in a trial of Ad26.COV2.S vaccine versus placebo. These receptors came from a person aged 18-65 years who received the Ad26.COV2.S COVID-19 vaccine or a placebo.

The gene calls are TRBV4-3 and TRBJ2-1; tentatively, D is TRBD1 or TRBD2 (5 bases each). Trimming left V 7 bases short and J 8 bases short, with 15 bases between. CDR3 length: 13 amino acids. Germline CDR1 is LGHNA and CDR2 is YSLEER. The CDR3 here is CASIEGRNYEQFF. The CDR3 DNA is TGCGCCAGCATTGAGGGACGCAATTATGAGCAGTTCTTC.

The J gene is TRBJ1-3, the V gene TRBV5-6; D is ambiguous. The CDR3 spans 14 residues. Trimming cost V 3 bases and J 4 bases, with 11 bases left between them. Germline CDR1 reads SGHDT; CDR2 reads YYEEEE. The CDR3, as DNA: TGTGCCAGCAGCTCAGCGAGTGGCGGAAACACCATATATTTT. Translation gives CASSSASGGNTIYF.

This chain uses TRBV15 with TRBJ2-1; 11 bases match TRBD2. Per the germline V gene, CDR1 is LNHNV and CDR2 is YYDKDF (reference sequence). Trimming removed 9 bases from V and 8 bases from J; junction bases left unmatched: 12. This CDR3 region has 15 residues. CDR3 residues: CATRAVAGGNHEQFF. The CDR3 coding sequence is TGTGCCACGAGGGCGGTAGCGGGAGGGAACCATGAGCAGTTCTTC.

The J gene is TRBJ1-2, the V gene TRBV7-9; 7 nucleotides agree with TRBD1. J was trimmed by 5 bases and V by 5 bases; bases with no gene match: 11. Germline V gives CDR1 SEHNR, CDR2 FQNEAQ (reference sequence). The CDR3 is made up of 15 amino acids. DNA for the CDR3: TGTGCCAGCAGCATTACAGGGGCCCTCACTTATGGCTACACCTTC. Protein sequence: CASSITGALTYGYTF.

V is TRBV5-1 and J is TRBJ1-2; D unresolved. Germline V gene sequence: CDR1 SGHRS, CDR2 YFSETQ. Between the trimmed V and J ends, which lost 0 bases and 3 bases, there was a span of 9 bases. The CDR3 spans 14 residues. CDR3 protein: CASSLDGGDYGYTF. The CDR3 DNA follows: TGCGCCAGCAGCTTGGATGGCGGTGACTATGGCTACACCTTC.

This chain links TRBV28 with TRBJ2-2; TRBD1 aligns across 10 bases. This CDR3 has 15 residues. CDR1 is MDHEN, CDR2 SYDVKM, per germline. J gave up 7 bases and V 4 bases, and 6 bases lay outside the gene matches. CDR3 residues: CASSSRGQGSGELFF. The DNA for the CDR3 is TGTGCCAGCAGTTCTCGGGGACAGGGGAGCGGGGAGCTGTTTTTT.

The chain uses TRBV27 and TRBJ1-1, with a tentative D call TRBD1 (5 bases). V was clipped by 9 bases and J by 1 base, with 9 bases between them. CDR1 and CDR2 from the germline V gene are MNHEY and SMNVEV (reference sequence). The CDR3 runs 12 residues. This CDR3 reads CASGHGNTEAFF. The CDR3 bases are TGTGCCAGTGGACATGGGAACACTGAAGCTTTCTTT.

DNA for the CDR3: TGTGCCAGCAGCCAAGACCCTGGGTCAGACGGATACCAAGAGACCCAGTACTTC. Translation: CASSQDPGSDGYQETQYF. V usage is TRBV14 and J usage is TRBJ2-5, with D unclear. Germline V gene sequence: CDR1 SGHDN, CDR2 FVKESK. V was cut by 0 bases and J by 0 bases, with 17 bases left in between. CDR3 size: 18 residues.

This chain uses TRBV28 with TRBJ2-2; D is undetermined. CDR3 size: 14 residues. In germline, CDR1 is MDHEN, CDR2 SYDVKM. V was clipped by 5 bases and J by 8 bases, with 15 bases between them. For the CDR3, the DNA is TGTGCCAGCAGTAATCGGGTGACGTGGGGGGAGCTGTTTTTT. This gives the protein CASSNRVTWGELFF.

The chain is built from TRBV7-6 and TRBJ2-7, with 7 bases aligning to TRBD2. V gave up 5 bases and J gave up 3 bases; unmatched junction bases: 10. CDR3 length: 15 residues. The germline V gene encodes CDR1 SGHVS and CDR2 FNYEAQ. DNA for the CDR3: TGTGCCAGCAGCCCCGGACTAGTCGGGCGCTACGAGCAGTACTTC. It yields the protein CASSPGLVGRYEQYF.

The CDR3 DNA reads TGTGCCAGCAGCGCGGGGGGGCAGGGGAATCAGCCCCAGCATTTT. Translation gives CASSAGGQGNQPQHF. The chain links TRBV5-6 to TRBJ1-5; D perhaps matches TRBD1 (6 bases). In germline, CDR1 is SGHDT, CDR2 YYEEEE. Trimming took 4 bases from V and 4 from J, leaving 15 bases between them. The CDR3 consists of 15 residues.

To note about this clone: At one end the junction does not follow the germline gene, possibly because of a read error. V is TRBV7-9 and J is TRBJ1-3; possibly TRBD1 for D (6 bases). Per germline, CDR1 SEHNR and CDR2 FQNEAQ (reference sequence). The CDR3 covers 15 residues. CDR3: CASSLSSRWGQPDHF. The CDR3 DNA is TGTGCCAGCAGCTTAAGTTCGAGGTGGGGACAACCCGATCATTTT.

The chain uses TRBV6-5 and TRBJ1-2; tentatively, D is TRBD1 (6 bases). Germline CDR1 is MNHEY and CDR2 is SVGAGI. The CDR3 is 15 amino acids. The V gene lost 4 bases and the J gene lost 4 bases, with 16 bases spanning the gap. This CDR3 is CASSSGGGRGYGYTF. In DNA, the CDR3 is TGTGCCAGCAGTTCCGGCGGGGGCAGGGGCTATGGCTACACCTTC.

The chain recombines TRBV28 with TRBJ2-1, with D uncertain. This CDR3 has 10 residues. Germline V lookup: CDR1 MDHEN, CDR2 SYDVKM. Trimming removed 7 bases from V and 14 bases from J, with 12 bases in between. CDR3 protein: CASNPGYKFF. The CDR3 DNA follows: TGTGCCAGCAACCCCGGTTATAAGTTCTTC.

CDR3 residues: CSVDGQGNGYTF. CDR3 bases: TGCAGCGTTGATGGACAGGGGAATGGCTACACCTTC. The chain employs TRBV29-1 and TRBJ1-2; TRBD1 agrees at 9 bases. CDR3 size: 12 residues. V shed 3 bases and J 6 bases; nucleotides not matched to a gene: 2. Germline assignment: CDR1 SQVTM and CDR2 ANQGSEA. The complete variable domain, with remaining parts taken from reference TRBV29-1 and TRBJ1-2, reads SAVISQKPSRDICQRGTSLTIQCQVDSQVTMMFWYRQQPGQSLTLIATANQGSEATYESGFVIDKFPISRPNLTFSTLTVSNMSPEDSSIYLCSVDGQGNGYTFGSGTRLTVV.

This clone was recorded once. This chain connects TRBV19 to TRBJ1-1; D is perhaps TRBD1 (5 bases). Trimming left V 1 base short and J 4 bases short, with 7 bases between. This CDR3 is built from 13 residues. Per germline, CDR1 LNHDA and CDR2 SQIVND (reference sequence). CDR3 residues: CASSIGGATEAFF. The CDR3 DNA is TGTGCCAGTAGTATAGGAGGGGCCACTGAAGCTTTCTTT.

The CDR3 sequence: CASSYMGQALFF. CDR3 DNA: TGTGCCAGCAGTTACATGGGACAGGCTCTGTTTTTT. The gene calls are TRBV6-5 and TRBJ1-4; TRBD1 matches 8 bases. Looked up from germline, CDR1 is MNHEY and CDR2 is SVGAGI. The J segment lost 14 bases and the V segment lost 2 bases, leaving 4 bases of the junction unmatched. There are 12 residues in the CDR3.